This T cell receptor beta chain originates from a study of cytomegalovirus exposure and HLA in healthy donors. Across the whole study: Researchers previously reported finding just under 120 million unique TCR beta sequences from roughly 200 million T cells.

V lost 5 bases to trimming and J lost 2 bases, with 10 bases between them. Germline CDR1 and CDR2: MNHEY and SVGAGI. The CDR3 runs 13 residues. The PCR employed 60 Vbeta primers together with 13 Jbeta primers. Original processing notes: There were tens of millions of unique TCR beta chains by a later count, and approximately 11 million of them were shared. TCRdb's table, derived via immunoSEQ multiplex PCR, lists solely in-frame clones and lacks some. V, J and clone size reflect that table, while D and trimming were determined from the DNA. The sample shows some 150,000 clones, over 70% of them seen only once. Each donor was nominally healthy when sampled (though unrecorded immune exposures were likely). Comment on this clone: Its antigen is currently unknown.

Notes on the study in general: Cytomegalovirus association was assigned to about 150 TCR beta chains.

J is TRBJ2-7 and V is TRBV6-5; D is unresolved. The TCR sequence derives from a man younger than 45 in good health and CMV-seronegative. The sample consisted of PBMCs. The CDR3 loop is CASSPSGPYEQYF. Written as DNA, the CDR3 is TGTGCCAGCAGTCCTAGTGGCCCCTACGAGCAGTACTTC.